This TCR beta chain is from a study of breast tumors, draining lymph nodes, adjacent tissues. CDR3 length: 15 amino acids. In germline, CDR1 is MGHDK, CDR2 SYGVNS. Losses at the gene ends were 8 bases for V and 3 bases for J; bases not matched to a gene: 9. In TCRdb, the multiplex PCR reads were re-called with MiXCR into one record per CDR3 protein. The sample carries some 130,000 distinct CDR3 sequences, about a fifth recorded once. Breast cancer patients provided tissue from their axillary draining lymph nodes. Study results and limitations: Compared with basal-like, luminal-like tumors shared significantly more repertoire with nontumor tissue. The lymph node origin of tumor T cells was framed as consistent with a hypothesis, not demonstrated.

This clonotype occurred many times. Its matching antigen is unknown. V usage is TRBV25-1 and J usage is TRBJ2-1; 8 bases match TRBD2. The receptor was isolated from a female donor with breast cancer. Some clones in this sample may be carry-over from other donors' samples. The sequenced sample consisted of axillary lymph node tissue. The CDR3 region is CASRTSGSGYNEQFF. The CDR3 region has the DNA TGTGCCAGCCGGACGAGCGGGAGTGGCTACAATGAGCAGTTCTTC.